This T cell receptor (beta chain) appears in the sequencing data of a study of T-cell reconstitution after alpha-beta-depleted transplantation in children. The TCRbeta library incorporated unique molecular identifiers. From the PCR reads, TCRdb called clonotypes with MiXCR, one entry per CDR3 protein. Among about 16,000 distinct CDR3 sequences, less than 9.5% were seen once, and the ten largest hold roughly a third. The CDR3 consists of 18 residues. V was clipped by 2 bases and J by 2 bases, with 20 bases between them. The germline CDR1 and CDR2 sequences are SGHRS and YFSETQ. This clonotype was counted ten times or more.

The origin of this receptor is a boy under two years old who had a stem cell transplant for Wiskott-Aldrich syndrome, so the T cells may come from the graft donor. The specimen was PBMCs, mostly from graft donor cells, collected 60 days after TCRalphabeta/CD19-depleted stem cell transplant. This chain uses TRBV5-1 with TRBJ2-1; D is unclear. The CDR3 protein is CASSLMRLMRITYNEQFF. The DNA of the CDR3 is TGCGCCAGCAGCTTAATGCGGTTGATGCGAATTACCTACAATGAGCAGTTCTTC.